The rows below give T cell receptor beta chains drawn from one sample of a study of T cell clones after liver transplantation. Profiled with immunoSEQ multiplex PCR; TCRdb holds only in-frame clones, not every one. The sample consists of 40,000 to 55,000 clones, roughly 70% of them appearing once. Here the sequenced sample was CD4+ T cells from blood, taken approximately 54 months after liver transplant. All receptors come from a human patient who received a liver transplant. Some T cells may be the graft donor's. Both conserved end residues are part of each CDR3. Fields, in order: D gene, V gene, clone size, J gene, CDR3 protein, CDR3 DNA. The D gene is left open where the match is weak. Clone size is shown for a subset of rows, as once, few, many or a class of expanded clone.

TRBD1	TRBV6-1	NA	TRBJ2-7	CASSEGQAQSYEQYF	TGTGCCAGTAGTGAAGGACAGGCTCAATCCTACGAGCAGTACTTC
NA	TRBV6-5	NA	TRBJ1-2	CASSYSNMDNYGYTF	TGTGCCAGCAGTTACTCGAATATGGATAACTATGGCTACACCTTC
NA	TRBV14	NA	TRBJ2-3	CASSQEMRYTQYF	TGTGCCAGCAGCCAAGAAATGCGTTATACGCAGTATTTT
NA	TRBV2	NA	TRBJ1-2	CASTETAYGYTF	TGTGCCAGCACAGAGACGGCCTATGGCTACACCTTC
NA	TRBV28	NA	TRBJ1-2	CASRQRQLQYNYGYTF	TGTGCCAGCAGGCAAAGACAGCTACAATATAACTATGGCTACACCTTC
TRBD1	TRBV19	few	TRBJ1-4	CASYRGEKLFF	TGTGCCAGCTACAGGGGCGAAAAACTGTTTTTT
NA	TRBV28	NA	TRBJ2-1	CATGSSYNEQFF	TGTGCCACAGGGTCCTCCTACAATGAGCAGTTCTTC
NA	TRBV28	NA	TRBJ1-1	CASNPGVNTEAFF	TGTGCCAGCAATCCCGGCGTGAACACTGAAGCTTTCTTT
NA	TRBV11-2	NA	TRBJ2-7	CASSLSLAGSYEQYF	TGTGCCAGCAGCTTATCCCTAGCAGGATCCTACGAGCAGTACTTC
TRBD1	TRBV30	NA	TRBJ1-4	CAWSKKEDRVFEKLFF	TGTGCCTGGAGTAAAAAAGAGGACAGGGTGTTTGAAAAACTGTTTTTT
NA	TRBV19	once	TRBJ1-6	CASSIERVSPLHF	TGTGCCAGTAGTATAGAACGGGTCTCACCCCTCCACTTT
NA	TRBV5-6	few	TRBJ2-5	CASSLVFGGEETQYF	TGTGCCAGCAGCTTGGTCTTCGGGGGCGAGGAGACCCAGTACTTC
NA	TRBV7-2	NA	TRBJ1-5	CASSLQGQYSNQPQHF	TGTGCCAGCAGCTTACAAGGACAGTATAGCAATCAGCCCCAGCATTTT
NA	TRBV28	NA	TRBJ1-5	CASKRANQPQHF	TGTGCCAGCAAGAGGGCGAATCAGCCCCAGCATTTT
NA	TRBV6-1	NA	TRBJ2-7	CASSEIVGPYEQYF	TGTGCCAGCAGTGAAATAGTAGGGCCCTACGAGCAGTACTTC
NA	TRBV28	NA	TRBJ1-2	CASSSRGDYGYTF	TGTGCCAGCAGTTCGCGGGGAGACTATGGCTACACCTTC
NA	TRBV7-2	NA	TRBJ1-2	CASSLLGGIGYTF	TGTGCCAGCAGCTTACTGGGGGGCATTGGCTACACCTTC
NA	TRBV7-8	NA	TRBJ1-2	CASSVQGDNGYTF	TGTGCCAGCAGCGTTCAGGGTGATAATGGCTACACCTTC
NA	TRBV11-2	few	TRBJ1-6	CASSLASEDSPLHF	TGTGCCAGCAGCTTAGCGTCGGAGGATTCACCCCTCCACTTT
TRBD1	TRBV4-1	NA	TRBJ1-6	CASSQEPGQGASYNSPLHF	TGCGCCAGCAGCCAGGAGCCGGGACAGGGGGCCTCCTATAATTCACCCCTCCACTTT
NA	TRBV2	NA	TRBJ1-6	CASSDSLNRQIQGNSPLHF	TGTGCCAGCAGTGACTCTCTCAATAGACAGATCCAGGGCAATTCACCCCTCCACTTT
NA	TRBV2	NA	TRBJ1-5	CASSAAAGLNQPQHF	TGTGCCAGCAGTGCGGCGGCAGGCCTGAATCAGCCCCAGCATTTT
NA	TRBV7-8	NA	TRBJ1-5	CASRRTGNSNQPQHF	TGTGCCAGCAGGCGTACCGGAAATAGCAATCAGCCCCAGCATTTT
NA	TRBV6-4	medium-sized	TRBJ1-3	CASSDNQISGNTIYF	TGTGCCAGCAGTGATAATCAGATCTCTGGAAACACCATATATTTT
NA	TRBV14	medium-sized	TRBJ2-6	CASSPGGANVLTF	TGTGCCAGCAGCCCGGGGGGGGCCAACGTCCTGACTTTC